The 23 T cell receptor beta chains in this list originate from one sample, sequenced in a study of cytomegalovirus exposure and HLA in healthy donors. The PCR employed 60 Vbeta primers together with 13 Jbeta primers. The table came from immunoSEQ multiplex PCR; TCRdb's copy has only in-frame clones and leaves some out. Altogether some 130,000 clones are present, 70% to 85% being singletons, with the ten largest covering approximately 4.5%. The specimen sequenced was PBMCs. These receptors were obtained from a male donor in good health and CMV-seropositive.

This clone was recorded only once. J is TRBJ1-1 and V is TRBV7-2; TRBD1 agrees at 7 bases. J lost 4 bases, V lost 1 base, and 6 bases had no gene match. The germline V gene encodes CDR1 SGHTA and CDR2 FQGNSA. The CDR3 totals 15 residues. CDR3 in amino acids: CASSLVAGGITEAFF. CDR3 nucleotides: TGTGCCAGCAGCTTAGTGGCAGGGGGTATCACTGAAGCTTTCTTT.

The chain employs TRBV5-1 and TRBJ2-7; 9 positions agree with TRBD1. The CDR3 has 16 residues. V lost 2 bases, J lost 0 bases, and 6 bases stayed unmatched. CDR1 is SGHRS and CDR2 is YFSETQ in the germline V gene. CDR3 DNA sequence: TGCGCCAGCAGCTTACCTACAGGGGGCCTCTCCTACGAGCAGTACTTC. This translates into CASSLPTGGLSYEQYF.

With regard to this clone: Other nucleotide sequences in the sample specify the same CDR3. The V gene is TRBV5-4, the J gene TRBJ2-5, with D maybe TRBD2 (5 bases). The V and J ends lost 0 bases and 1 base respectively, with 10 bases between them. Germline V CDR1 and CDR2: SGHNT, YYREEE (reference sequence). This CDR3 contains 15 residues. The CDR3 reads CASSLGLAVQETQYF. CDR3 bases: TGTGCCAGCAGCTTGGGTCTAGCAGTCCAAGAGACCCAGTACTTC.

V usage is TRBV5-1 and J usage is TRBJ2-1; 8 bases match TRBD2. Germline trimming cut 0 bases from V and 5 bases from J; bases unmatched to any gene: 4. CDR3 length: 15 residues. The V gene's germline CDR1 is SGHRS and CDR2 YFSETQ. The CDR3 protein is CASSLVTGGNNEQFF. The CDR3 nucleotides are TGCGCCAGCAGCTTGGTGACGGGAGGGAACAATGAGCAGTTCTTC.

This chain connects TRBV6-1 to TRBJ2-3; D perhaps matches TRBD2 (6 bases). The CDR3 runs 13 residues. The germline V gene encodes CDR1 MNHNS and CDR2 SASEGT. Trimming pared 7 bases from V and 5 bases from J, leaving 13 bases between. The CDR3 sequence: CASTSLARDTQYF. The CDR3 DNA follows: TGTGCCAGCACTTCCCTAGCGCGAGATACGCAGTATTTT.

The gene calls are TRBV5-1 and TRBJ1-4; D is perhaps TRBD1 (6 bases). This CDR3 region has 13 residues. From germline, CDR1 is SGHRS and CDR2 YFSETQ. Between the trimmed V and J ends, which lost 1 base and 8 bases, there was a span of 9 bases. The CDR3 nucleotides read TGCGCCAGCAGCTTGCTCGGGACAGAAAAACTGTTTTTT. Translated: CASSLLGTEKLFF.

The chain joins TRBV28 to TRBJ2-3, with 15 bases matching TRBD2. Per the germline V gene, CDR1 is MDHEN and CDR2 is SYDVKM. With V trimmed by 4 bases and J by 4 bases, 12 bases remained unmatched. The CDR3 covers 19 residues. CDR3 sequence: CASSSSWTSGGASPDTQYF. CDR3 coding DNA: TGTGCCAGCAGTTCTTCCTGGACTAGCGGGGGGGCCTCCCCAGATACGCAGTATTTT.

As concerns this clone: Germline and junction disagree at one end, which may indicate a read error. V gene TRBV7-9 combines with J gene TRBJ1-2; 10 positions agree with TRBD1. Germline CDR1 is SEHNR and CDR2 is FQNEAQ (reference sequence). CDR3 length: 15 amino acids. This CDR3 reads CSSSLGTGVYYGYTF. The CDR3 DNA reads TGTTCCAGCAGCCTGGGGACAGGGGTTTACTATGGCTACACCTTC.

In its sample, this clone was seen many times. The chain uses TRBV15 and TRBJ1-4, with D maybe TRBD1 (5 bases). Germline-derived CDR1 and CDR2 are LNHNV and YYDKDF (reference sequence). This CDR3 has 14 amino acids. V was shortened by 4 bases and J by 5 bases, with 11 bases between the two germline ends. CDR3 residues: CATSKDIGNEKLFF. In DNA, the CDR3 is TGTGCCACCAGCAAGGACATCGGGAATGAAAAACTGTTTTTT. The entire variable domain, with the rest obtained from reference TRBV15 and TRBJ1-4, is as follows: DAMVIQNPRYQVTQFGKPVTLSCSQTLNHNVMYWYQQKSSQAPKLLFHYYDKDFNNEADTPDNFQSRRPNTSFCFLDIRSPGLGDTAMYLCATSKDIGNEKLFFGSGTQLSVL.

This clone was counted between two and nine times. The chain links TRBV28 to TRBJ1-5; 8 bases line up with TRBD1. The trim removed 2 bases at V and 7 bases at J, leaving 7 bases unmatched. Per germline, CDR1 MDHEN and CDR2 SYDVKM. The CDR3 extends over 15 amino acids. The CDR3 region is CASSLEAGQGQPQHF. Written as DNA, the CDR3 is TGTGCCAGCAGTTTAGAGGCCGGACAGGGACAGCCCCAGCATTTT. The full variable domain, with the rest looked up from reference TRBV28 and TRBJ1-5, is DVKVTQSSRYLVKRTGEKVFLECVQDMDHENMFWYRQDPGLGLRLIYFSYDVKMKEKGDIPEGYSVSREKKERFSLILESASTNQTSMYLCASSLEAGQGQPQHFGDGTRLSIL.

V and J are TRBV5-4 and TRBJ2-3; TRBD2 agrees at 14 bases. V lost 4 bases to trimming and J lost 2 bases; unmatched junction nucleotides: 9. The CDR3 has 18 amino acids. The V gene's germline CDR1 is SGHNT and CDR2 YYREEE (reference sequence). The CDR3, as DNA: TGTGCCAGCAGCCCGGGACTAGCGGGGGCCTCCTACACAGATACGCAGTATTTT. Amino acids: CASSPGLAGASYTDTQYF.

This clone showed up just a few times. Mismatch with germline at one junction end may stem from a read error. This rearrangement joins TRBV18 to TRBJ2-6, with a tentative D call TRBD1 (6 bases). CDR3 size: 17 residues. In germline, CDR1 is KGHSH, CDR2 LQKENI. The CDR3 DNA follows: TGTGCCAGCTCAAGCGGACAGCCCTCCGCTGGGGCCAACGGCCTGACTTTC. Amino acids: CASSSGQPSAGANGLTF. The full variable domain, its missing parts supplied by reference TRBV18 and TRBJ2-6, is NAGVMQNPRHLVRRRGQEARLRCSPMKGHSHVYWYRQLPEEGLKFMVYLQKENIIDESGMPKERFSAEFPKEGPSILRIQQVVRGDSAAYFCASSSGQPSAGANGLTFGAGSRLTVL.

In its sample, this clone was seen once. The rearrangement uses TRBV14 and TRBJ2-5; TRBD2 matches 12 bases. The germline CDR1 and CDR2 sequences are SGHDN and FVKESK. Trimming at V came to 5 bases and at J to 5 bases, leaving 6 bases not matched to a gene. The CDR3 loop spans 15 amino acids. In nucleotides, the CDR3 is TGTGCCAGCAGCAAACTAGCGGGAGGTTTCGAGACCCAGTACTTC. This sequence encodes CASSKLAGGFETQYF.

The rearrangement links TRBV10-3 to TRBJ2-5; D remains ambiguous. V shed 5 bases and J shed 1 base, with 8 bases lying between them. Looked up from germline, CDR1 is ENHRY and CDR2 is SYGVKD. The CDR3 has 13 amino acids. This CDR3 is CAISKLPQETQYF. The CDR3 coding sequence is TGTGCCATCAGTAAACTACCCCAAGAGACCCAGTACTTC.

This clone appeared a few times. This chain connects TRBV7-7 to TRBJ1-1; D is undetermined. CDR3 length: 13 residues. V lost 4 bases and J lost 0, with 6 bases in between. CDR1 SSHAT and CDR2 FNYEAQ come from the germline V gene (reference sequence). CDR3: CASSSQMNTEAFF. The DNA for the CDR3 is TGTGCCAGCAGCTCCCAGATGAACACTGAAGCTTTCTTT.

This chain connects TRBV7-6 to TRBJ2-3, with D perhaps matching TRBD1 (6 bases). V lost 4 bases, J lost 5 bases, and 13 bases lay in between. CDR3 length equals 14 residues. Germline CDR1 SGHVS, CDR2 FNYEAQ. The CDR3 DNA reads TGTGCCAGCAGCTCGGGGACATTATTAGATACGCAGTATTTT. It is translated as CASSSGTLLDTQYF.

The chain recombines TRBV5-8 with TRBJ2-3; TRBD2 aligns across 8 bases. The V segment lost 0 bases and the J segment 3 bases; nucleotides outside the gene matches: 6. Germline lookup yields CDR1 SGHTS and CDR2 YDEGEE. The CDR3 covers 16 residues. The DNA of the CDR3 is TGTGCCAGCAGCTTGGTGCGTAGCGGGAAAACAGATACGCAGTATTTT. This codes for CASSLVRSGKTDTQYF.

The chain employs TRBV25-1 and TRBJ1-4, with D perhaps matching TRBD1 (5 bases). Germline V gives CDR1 MGHDK, CDR2 SYGVNS. With 5 bases removed from V and 6 bases from J, the gap between germline ends came to 13 bases. The CDR3 consists of 14 residues. The CDR3 loop reads CASSRGGMDEKLFF. The CDR3 DNA reads TGTGCCAGCAGTCGGGGGGGAATGGATGAAAAACTGTTTTTT.

The chain is built from TRBV5-1 and TRBJ2-1; D is uncertain. Germline loops: CDR1 SGHRS, CDR2 YFSETQ. The CDR3 contains 13 residues. Trimming removed 3 bases at V and 4 bases at J, with 8 bases between. The CDR3 coding sequence is TGCGCCAGCAGCTCAGGATCTTACAATGAGCAGTTCTTC. Translating gives CASSSGSYNEQFF.

The CDR3 reads CASSLGLAGDLYNEQFF. The CDR3 DNA follows: TGTGCCAGCAGCTTGGGACTAGCGGGGGACCTCTACAATGAGCAGTTCTTC. The rearrangement uses TRBV7-2 and TRBJ2-1; 14 bases line up with TRBD2. The CDR3 is made up of 17 amino acids. Unmatched junction bases numbered 4, after V lost 3 bases and J lost 3 bases. CDR1 is SGHTA, CDR2 FQGNSA, per germline.

The chain recombines TRBV6-5 with TRBJ1-4; TRBD1 aligns across 8 bases. The germline V gene has CDR1 MNHEY and CDR2 SVGAGI. Trimming took 2 bases from V and 7 from J; bases not matched to a gene: 6. The CDR3 consists of 15 residues. The CDR3 nucleotides read TGTGCCAGCAGTTACGGGACAGGAGGAACTGAAAAACTGTTTTTT. Its protein product is CASSYGTGGTEKLFF.

The chain uses TRBV7-8 and TRBJ1-4; the match to TRBD1 covers 8 bases. V trimming: 3 bases; J trimming: 5 bases; junction bases outside the gene matches: 11. The CDR3 sequence is 17 residues long. Germline values: CDR1 SGHVS, CDR2 FQNEAQ. Written as DNA, the CDR3 is TGTGCCAGCAGCTTCGGCGTGAGAGACAGGGGCAATGAAAAACTGTTTTTT. It is translated as CASSFGVRDRGNEKLFF.

A remark on this clone: At one boundary the junction diverges from the germline segment, which might be a read error. This chain uses TRBV7-9 with TRBJ1-2; D is ambiguous. CDR1 is SEHNR, CDR2 FQNEAQ, per germline (reference sequence). The CDR3 extends over 16 amino acids. In nucleotides, the CDR3 is TGTTCCAGCAGCTCCACAAACGCCCTGGCTAACTATGGCTACACCTTC. Translated, it gives CSSSSTNALANYGYTF.